The T cell receptor beta chain under discussion was sequenced for a study of CD8+ T cells in alopecia areata. Study-wide results and limits: Greater clonality was observed in lesional scalp samples, especially alopecia totalis/universalis, versus normal scalp.

With regard to this clone: The antigen remains undetermined. The sample holds other DNA sequences that translate to the same CDR3.

V lost 0 bases, J lost 4 bases, and 5 bases lay in between. This CDR3 comprises 13 residues. The germline CDR1 and CDR2 sequences are MNHEY and SMNVEV (reference sequence). Peripheral blood samples and lesional scalp punch biopsies were obtained from alopecia areata patients. Cell sorting on a FACSAria was used to separate CD4+ and CD8+ T cells from the PBMCs. cDNA prepared by RNA extraction and subsequent reverse transcription served as the template for sequencing. Profiling relied on immunoSEQ multiplex PCR, and the TCRdb table lists in-frame clones only, not all of them. Counted here are 90,000 to 120,000 clones, 45% to 60% occurring once; the ten biggest clones make up 20% to 30%.

The sequenced sample was NKG2D-low CD8+ T cells sorted from blood. This sequence originates from a human donor with alopecia areata. The chain joins TRBV27 to TRBJ2-3; D is undetermined. Here the CDR3 reads CASSLSRPDTQYF. DNA for the CDR3: TGTGCCAGCAGTTTATCGAGACCAGATACGCAGTATTTT.